The clone carrying this TCR beta chain was seen only a few times. V lost 7 bases to trimming and J lost 8 bases; unmatched junction nucleotides: 10. Per the germline V gene, CDR1 is MNHNY and CDR2 is SVGAGI (reference sequence). The CDR3 is 15 residues long. The sample is drawn from a study of blood T cell repertoires in COVID-19. Study background: Whether acute or convalescent, the COVID-19 samples came from the United States, Italy and Spain. The analysed material was cDNA or gDNA that came from T cells, B-cell-depleted T cells, or PBMCs.

The table came from immunoSEQ multiplex PCR; TCRdb's copy has only in-frame clones and leaves some out. The sample shows about 250,000 clones, 65% to 90% of them seen only once. The TCR was taken from a man aged 45-65 years with COVID-19, enrolled during active disease. The chain recombines TRBV6-6 with TRBJ1-4, with 10 bases that match TRBD1. Sequencing was carried out using peripheral blood. CDR3 DNA sequence: TGTGCCAGCACCACCCCCGGGACAGGGGACGAAAAACTGTTTTTT. Amino acids: CASTTPGTGDEKLFF.